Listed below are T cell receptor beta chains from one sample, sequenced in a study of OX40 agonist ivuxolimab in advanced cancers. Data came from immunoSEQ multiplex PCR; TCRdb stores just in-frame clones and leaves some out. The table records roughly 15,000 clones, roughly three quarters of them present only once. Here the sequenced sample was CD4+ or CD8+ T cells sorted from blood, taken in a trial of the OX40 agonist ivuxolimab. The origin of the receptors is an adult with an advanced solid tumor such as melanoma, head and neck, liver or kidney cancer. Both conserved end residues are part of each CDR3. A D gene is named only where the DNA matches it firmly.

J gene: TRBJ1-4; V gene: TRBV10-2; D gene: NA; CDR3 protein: CASSDGEWGTNEKLFF
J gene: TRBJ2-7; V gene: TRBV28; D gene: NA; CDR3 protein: CASSSLVGGYEQYF
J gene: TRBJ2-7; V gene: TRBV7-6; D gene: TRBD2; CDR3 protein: CASSPGTSAYEQYF
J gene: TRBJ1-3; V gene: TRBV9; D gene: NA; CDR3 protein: CASSTLGSGNTIYF
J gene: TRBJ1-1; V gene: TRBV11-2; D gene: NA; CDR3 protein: CASSQYGEAFF
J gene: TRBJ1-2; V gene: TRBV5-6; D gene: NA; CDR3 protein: CASSPNLVYGYTF
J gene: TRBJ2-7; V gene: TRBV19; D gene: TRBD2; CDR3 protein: CASSITGAPSGRFRGYEQYF
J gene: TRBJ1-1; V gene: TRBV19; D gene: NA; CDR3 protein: CASSIGNTEAFF
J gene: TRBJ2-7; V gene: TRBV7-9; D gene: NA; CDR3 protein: CASSARDNAYEQYF
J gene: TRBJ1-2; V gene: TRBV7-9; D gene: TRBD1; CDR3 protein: CASSLTGTVYGYTF
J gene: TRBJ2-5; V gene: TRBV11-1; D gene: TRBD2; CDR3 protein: CASSSQNPGLVWETQYF
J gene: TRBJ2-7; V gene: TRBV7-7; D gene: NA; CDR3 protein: CASSLEAGSSYEQYF
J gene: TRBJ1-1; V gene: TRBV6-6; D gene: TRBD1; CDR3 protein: CASSSAGTANTEAFF
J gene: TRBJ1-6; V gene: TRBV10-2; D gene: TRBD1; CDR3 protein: CASSESGQYNSPLHF
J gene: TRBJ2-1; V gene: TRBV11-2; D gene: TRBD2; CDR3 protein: CASSPTSGVSYNEQFF
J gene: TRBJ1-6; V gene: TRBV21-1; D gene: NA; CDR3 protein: CARPGGGSPLHF
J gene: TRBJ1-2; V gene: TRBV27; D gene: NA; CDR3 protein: CASSSPGSNYGYTF
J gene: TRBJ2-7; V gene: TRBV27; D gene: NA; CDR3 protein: CASSHGQSYEQYF
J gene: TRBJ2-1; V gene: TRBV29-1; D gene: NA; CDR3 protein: CSVDGNNEQFF
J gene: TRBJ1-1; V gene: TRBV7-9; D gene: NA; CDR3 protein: CASSAEGPSNTEAFF
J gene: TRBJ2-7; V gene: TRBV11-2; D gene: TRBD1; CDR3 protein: CASSLGQGAYEQYF
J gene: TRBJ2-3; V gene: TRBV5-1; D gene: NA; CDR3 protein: CASSYWFAADTQYF
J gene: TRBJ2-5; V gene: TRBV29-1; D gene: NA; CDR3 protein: CSVERPMAQYF
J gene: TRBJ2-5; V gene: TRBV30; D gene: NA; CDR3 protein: CAWSLGGFQETQYF
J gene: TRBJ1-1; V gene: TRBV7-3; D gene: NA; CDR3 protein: CASSFTGGNTEAFF
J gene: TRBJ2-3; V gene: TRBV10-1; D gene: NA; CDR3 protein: CASSESMAGHTDTQYF
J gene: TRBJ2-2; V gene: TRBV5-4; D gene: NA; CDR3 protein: CATLKANTGELFF
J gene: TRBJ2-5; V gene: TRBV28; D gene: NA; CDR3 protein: CASSLISGLQETQYF
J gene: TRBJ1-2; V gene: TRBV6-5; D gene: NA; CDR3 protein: CASSPTETYGYTF
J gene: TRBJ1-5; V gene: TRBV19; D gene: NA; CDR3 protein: CASSMHERYNQPQHF
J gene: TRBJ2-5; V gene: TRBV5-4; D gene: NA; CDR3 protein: CASSLADAETQYF
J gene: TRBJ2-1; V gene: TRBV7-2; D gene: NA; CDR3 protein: CASTKEGQNEQFF
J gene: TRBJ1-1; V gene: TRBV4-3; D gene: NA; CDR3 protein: CASSQGGETEAFF
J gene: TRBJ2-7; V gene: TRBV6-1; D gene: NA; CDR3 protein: CASSGESPYEQYF
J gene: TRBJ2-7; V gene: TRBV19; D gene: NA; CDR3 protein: CASSIGTSVREQYF
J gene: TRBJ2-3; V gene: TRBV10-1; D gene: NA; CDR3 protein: CASSLERDTDTQYF
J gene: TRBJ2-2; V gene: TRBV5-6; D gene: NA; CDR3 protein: CASSPTPGELFF
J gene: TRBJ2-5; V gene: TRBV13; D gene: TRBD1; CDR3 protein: CASSLIRDSQETQYF
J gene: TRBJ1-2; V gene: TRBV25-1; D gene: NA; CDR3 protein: CASSGYWTVNYGYTF
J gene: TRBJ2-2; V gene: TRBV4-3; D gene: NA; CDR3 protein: CASSQSTSSRELFF
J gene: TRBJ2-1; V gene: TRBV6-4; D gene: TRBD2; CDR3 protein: CATSRAGGVSSYNEQFF
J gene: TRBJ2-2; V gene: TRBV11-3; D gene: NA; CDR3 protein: CASSKFQGNAGELFF
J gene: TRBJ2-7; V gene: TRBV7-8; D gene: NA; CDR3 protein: CASGPPGVKYEQYF
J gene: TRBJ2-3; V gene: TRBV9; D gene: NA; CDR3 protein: CASSVETAGWGTDTQYF
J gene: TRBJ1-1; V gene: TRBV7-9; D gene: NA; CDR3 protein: CASSPPGQLNTEAFF
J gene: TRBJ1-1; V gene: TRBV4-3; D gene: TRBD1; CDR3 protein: CASSPGQTLNTEAFF
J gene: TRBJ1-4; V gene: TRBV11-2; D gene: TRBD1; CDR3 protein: CASSSQGGEDEKLFF
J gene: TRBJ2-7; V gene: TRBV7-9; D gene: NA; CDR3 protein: CASGFSYEQYF
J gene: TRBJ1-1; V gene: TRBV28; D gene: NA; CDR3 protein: CASSLVWARGGTEAFF
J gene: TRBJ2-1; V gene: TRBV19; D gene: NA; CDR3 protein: CASALTIYNEQFF
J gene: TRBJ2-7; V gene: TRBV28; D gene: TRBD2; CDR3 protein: CASSFGLAGLHEQYF
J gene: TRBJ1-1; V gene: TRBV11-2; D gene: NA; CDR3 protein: CASSLTDNTEAFF